This T cell receptor (beta chain) is from a study of identical twins. Points from the study as a whole: The study found excess low generation probability among twin-shared out-of-frame alpha sequences. Out-of-frame beta chain sequences displayed weaker excess sharing between twins.

TCRdb re-analysed the 5' RACE reads in MiXCR, keeping a single row per CDR3 protein. The repertoire holds about 210,000 distinct CDR3 sequences, less than 9.5% seen once, with 4.5% to 5.5% in the top ten. Worth noting for this clonotype: No antigen is known for it.

The CDR3 runs 18 residues. Trimming left V 2 bases short and J 1 base short, with 21 bases between. Per the germline V gene, CDR1 is SGHNT and CDR2 is YYREEE (reference sequence). Material: memory (CD45RO+) T cells sorted from blood. The chain carries TRBV5-4 and TRBJ1-1, with D perhaps matching TRBD1 (5 bases). The receptor comes from a woman aged 18-30 years in good health. CDR3 nucleotides: TGTGCCAGCAGCTTCGGGGCCGGGGGTAGGCTTGGGAACACTGAAGCTTTCTTT. This gives the protein CASSFGAGGRLGNTEAFF.